A single sample gave rise to the 29 T cell receptor beta chains below, sequenced in a study of T cell clones after liver transplantation. Here immunoSEQ multiplex PCR was the method, and the copy in TCRdb shows in-frame clones only, minus some. The sample contains over 55,000 clones, about 71% of which appear only once. This specimen consisted of CD4+ T cells from blood, obtained at the approximately 16-month timepoint. Receptor source: a human patient who received a liver transplant. These T cells may partly come from the graft donor.

The rearrangement links TRBV18 to TRBJ2-1; D remains unclear. The CDR3 is made up of 14 amino acids. The germline gives CDR1 KGHSH, CDR2 LQKENI. V was shortened by 6 bases and J by 6 bases, with 15 bases between the two germline ends. CDR3 sequence: CASSPQIQGNEQFF. The DNA for the CDR3 is TGTGCCAGCTCGCCTCAAATTCAAGGCAATGAGCAGTTCTTC.

This clone was found a few times. The J gene is TRBJ1-1, the V gene TRBV7-2, with unresolved D. The germline V gene encodes CDR1 SGHTA and CDR2 FQGNSA. Between the trimmed V and J ends, which lost 0 bases and 0 bases, there was a span of 5 bases. The CDR3 is made up of 14 amino acids. The CDR3 DNA reads TGTGCCAGCAGCTTAGCCGGGGTGAACACTGAAGCTTTCTTT. Its translation: CASSLAGVNTEAFF. Together with reference TRBV7-2 and TRBJ1-1, the CDR3 gives the full variable domain: GAGVSQSPSNKVTEKGKDVELRCDPISGHTALYWYRQSLGQGLEFLIYFQGNSAPDKSGLPSDRFSAERTGGSVSTLTIQRTQQEDSAVYLCASSLAGVNTEAFFGQGTRLTVV.

The DNA for the CDR3 is TGTGCCAGCAGTGAGGAACTAGCGGGGGGCAGCTCCTACGAGCAGTACTTC. Protein: CASSEELAGGSSYEQYF. The genes are TRBV25-1 and TRBJ2-7; 12 bases are a match to TRBD2. CDR1 and CDR2 from the germline V gene are MGHDK and SYGVNS. The CDR3 covers 17 residues. With V trimmed by 3 bases and J by 0 bases, 6 bases remained unmatched.

The gene calls are TRBV6-4 and TRBJ2-1, with 14 nucleotides matching TRBD2. Germline CDR1 and CDR2: MRHNA and SNTAGT. With 6 bases clipped from V and 8 bases from J, the junction kept 9 bases outside the gene matches. The CDR3 length is 16 residues. Written as DNA, the CDR3 is TGTGCCAGCAGCGACCGACTAGCGGGAGGGCCGGATGAGCAGTTCTTC. Translation: CASSDRLAGGPDEQFF.

The chain has TRBV11-2 and TRBJ2-7; weak D call: TRBD2 (6 bases). CDR1 and CDR2 (germline): SGHAT, FQNNGV. The ends were cut back, 4 bases at V and 4 bases at J, with 17 bases in the middle. The CDR3 runs 15 residues. The CDR3 loop is CASSWSRAGNYEQYV. The CDR3 coding sequence is TGTGCCAGCAGCTGGAGCAGGGCGGGAAATTACGAGCAGTACGTC.

The rearrangement uses TRBV5-8 and TRBJ1-2; 9 positions match TRBD1. V dropped 2 bases and J dropped 2; count of bases not matched to a gene: 4. This CDR3 is 15 amino acids long. Germline V gene data show CDR1 as SGHTS and CDR2 as YDEGEE. CDR3 DNA: TGTGCCAGCAGCTTACAACAGGGGGCGAACTATGGCTACACCTTC. Its protein is CASSLQQGANYGYTF.

Relative to its sample, this clone is medium-sized. Here the CDR3 reads CASSLEQGASGNTIYF. CDR3 coding DNA: TGTGCCAGCAGCTTGGAACAGGGGGCCTCTGGAAACACCATATATTTT. The chain joins TRBV11-3 to TRBJ1-3; 9 nucleotides align to TRBD1. The CDR3 consists of 16 residues. J gave up 0 bases and V 3 bases, and 3 bases lay outside the gene matches. Germline values: CDR1 SGHNT, CDR2 YENEEA.

V usage is TRBV30 and J usage is TRBJ1-4, with TRBD1 matching 12 bases. Germline values: CDR1 GTSNPN, CDR2 SVGIG (reference sequence). The V and J ends lost 7 bases and 7 bases, in that order; junction bases with no gene match: 4. The CDR3 length is 13 residues. The CDR3 spells CASGTGGSEKLFF. CDR3 sequence (DNA): TGTGCCTCAGGGACAGGGGGCTCTGAAAAACTGTTTTTT.

In its sample, this clone was seen many times. The chain has TRBV25-1 and TRBJ2-7, with D possibly TRBD1 on 6 matching bases. The CDR3 runs to 12 residues. Germline V gene data show CDR1 as MGHDK and CDR2 as SYGVNS. V dropped 5 bases and J dropped 3 bases, with 8 bases sitting between them. The CDR3 DNA sequence: TGTGCCAGCAGTTTGGACAGCTACGAGCAGTACTTC. Its translation is CASSLDSYEQYF.

V usage is TRBV4-1 and J usage is TRBJ2-7; TRBD2 aligns across 8 bases. Trimming removed 1 base from V and 2 bases from J; junction bases left unmatched: 4. Germline V gene sequence: CDR1 MGHRA, CDR2 YSYEKL. The CDR3 sequence is 15 residues long. CDR3 loop: CASSQGAGGTYEQYF. The CDR3 DNA follows: TGCGCCAGCAGCCAAGGGGCGGGGGGTACCTACGAGCAGTACTTC.

The chain is built from TRBV27 and TRBJ2-1; no clear D gene. This CDR3 contains 13 residues. CDR1 and CDR2 from the germline V gene are MNHEY and SMNVEV (reference sequence). V was cut by 6 bases and J by 5 bases, with 11 bases left in between. The CDR3 DNA follows: TGTGCCAGCAGCCGTGGTGGAGACAATGAGCAGTTCTTC. This gives the protein CASSRGGDNEQFF.

This chain joins TRBV6-1 and TRBJ1-5; the D is unclear. The CDR3 length is 16 residues. V lost 4 bases and J lost 4, with 17 bases in between. Per germline, CDR1 MNHNS and CDR2 SASEGT. The CDR3, as DNA: TGTGCCAGCAGTGCCTCAATTTCGGAAAGAAATCAGCCCCAGCATTTT. Encoded protein: CASSASISERNQPQHF.

The chain couples TRBV6-1 to TRBJ1-4; D unclear. The CDR3 loop spans 14 amino acids. The V end was cut by 5 bases, the J end by 7 bases, with 14 bases between. The V gene's germline CDR1 is MNHNS and CDR2 SASEGT. The CDR3 spells CASSSGEEGEKLFF. In DNA form, the CDR3 reads TGTGCCAGCAGTTCGGGTGAGGAAGGTGAAAAACTGTTTTTT.

This clone came up once. CDR3 in DNA: TGTGCCAGCAGCCCTATAAAGGGAAATTATAACTATGGCTACACCTTC. It yields the protein CASSPIKGNYNYGYTF. The chain joins TRBV11-2 to TRBJ1-2; D gene ambiguous. The germline CDR1 and CDR2 sequences are SGHAT and FQNNGV. The CDR3 is 16 amino acids. The V end lost 5 bases, the J end lost 1 base, and 17 bases lay between the germline ends.

The chain couples TRBV6-6 to TRBJ1-4; possible D gene TRBD1, 5 bases. Per germline, CDR1 MNHNY and CDR2 SVGAGI (reference sequence). Deletions cut 2 bases from V and 6 bases from J, with 7 bases between. The CDR3 totals 13 residues. The CDR3: CASSYATDEKLFF. CDR3 DNA: TGTGCCAGCAGTTACGCGACAGATGAAAAACTGTTTTTT.

The chain couples TRBV29-1 to TRBJ2-7; 9 bases are shared with TRBD1. Germline V CDR1 and CDR2: SQVTM, ANQGSEA. V lost 3 bases to trimming and J lost 4 bases; unmatched junction nucleotides: 1. The CDR3 is 12 amino acids. Here the CDR3 DNA reads TGCAGCGTTGATGGGACAGGGTACGAGCAGTACTTC. Translation gives CSVDGTGYEQYF.

The rearrangement joins TRBV7-2 to TRBJ2-4, with 9 bases lining up with TRBD2. With V trimmed by 5 bases and J by 9 bases, 11 bases remained unmatched. The CDR3 runs to 15 residues. CDR1 SGHTA and CDR2 FQGNSA come from the germline V gene. CDR3: CASSIGSGGPGIQYF. CDR3 in DNA: TGTGCCAGCAGCATCGGTAGCGGGGGCCCGGGCATTCAGTACTTC.

The chain employs TRBV7-9 and TRBJ1-5, with D possibly matching TRBD1 (6 bases). Germline CDR1 and CDR2: SEHNR and FQNEAQ (reference sequence). V lost 5 bases and J 6 bases, leaving 14 bases between the germline ends. The CDR3 is 14 residues long. The CDR3 is CASSPQGLGQPQHF. The CDR3, as DNA: TGTGCCAGCAGCCCGCAGGGGTTGGGTCAGCCCCAGCATTTT.

The rearrangement joins TRBV6-1 to TRBJ1-4; 7 positions agree with TRBD1. Trimming at V came to 7 bases and at J to 0 bases, leaving 5 bases not matched to a gene. Germline CDR1 MNHNS, CDR2 SASEGT. This CDR3 contains 15 residues. The CDR3 loop reads CASTWDSPTNEKLFF. CDR3 DNA: TGTGCCAGCACCTGGGACAGCCCAACTAATGAAAAACTGTTTTTT.

This rearrangement joins TRBV20-1 to TRBJ1-3; D gene uncertain. The CDR3 is made up of 11 amino acids. CDR1 and CDR2 (germline): DFQATT, SNEGSKA (reference sequence). V was pared by 2 bases and J by 4 bases, with 3 bases between. The CDR3 region has the DNA TGCAGTGCTAGAACGGGAAACACCATATATTTT. As protein: CSARTGNTIYF.

The J gene is TRBJ2-1, the V gene TRBV20-1; D gene ambiguous. From germline, CDR1 is DFQATT and CDR2 SNEGSKA (reference sequence). The V and J ends lost 3 bases and 10 bases respectively, with 10 bases between them. This CDR3 comprises 11 residues. CDR3 DNA sequence: TGCAGTGCTAGCGGCCAGCAGGAGCAGTTCTTC. Translating gives CSASGQQEQFF.

The rearrangement joins TRBV21-1 to TRBJ2-1; the table's D gene call, TRBD1, was not cross checked with the DNA. TRBV21-1 has pseudogene status. There are 16 residues in the CDR3. CDR3 in amino acids: CASSGRTGGSYNEQFF. The CDR3 coding sequence is TGTGCCAGCAGCGGAAGGACAGGGGGATCCTACAATGAGCAGTTCTTC.

The V call is TRBV6-6, the J call TRBJ2-5, with a tentative D call TRBD1 (5 bases). CDR1 MNHNY and CDR2 SVGAGI come from the germline V gene (reference sequence). The germline V and J ends were trimmed by 0 bases and 5 bases, with 13 bases remaining between them. There are 15 residues in the CDR3. Here the CDR3 DNA reads TGTGCCAGCAGTTACTCGAGTGGGAAGGGGGAGACCCAGTACTTC. Translated, it gives CASSYSSGKGETQYF.

V gene TRBV5-1 combines with J gene TRBJ2-1; unclear D gene. V was trimmed by 0 bases and J by 0 bases, leaving 7 bases between them. Germline V gene lookup returns CDR1 SGHRS and CDR2 YFSETQ. This CDR3 comprises 15 residues. The CDR3 coding sequence is TGCGCCAGCAGCTTGGGTCAAAGCTCCTACAATGAGCAGTTCTTC. It codes for CASSLGQSSYNEQFF. Complete variable domain (other parts from reference TRBV5-1 and TRBJ2-1): KAGVTQTPRYLIKTRGQQVTLSCSPISGHRSVSWYQQTPGQGLQFLFEYFSETQRNKGNFPGRFSGRQFSNSRSEMNVSTLELGDSALYLCASSLGQSSYNEQFFGPGTRLTVL.

This chain connects TRBV6-5 to TRBJ2-7; D unresolved. This CDR3 has 13 amino acids. Looked up from germline, CDR1 is MNHEY and CDR2 is SVGAGI. Trimming pared 7 bases from V and 3 bases from J, leaving 13 bases between. Here the CDR3 reads CASMSNRLYEQYF. CDR3 nucleotide sequence: TGTGCCAGCATGTCTAACAGACTCTACGAGCAGTACTTC.

Here the CDR3 DNA reads TGTGCCAGCAGTGGACAAGACAGGCGCAACACTGAAGCTTTCTTT. This encodes CASSGQDRRNTEAFF. The chain carries TRBV6-1 and TRBJ1-1, with D possibly matching TRBD1 (6 bases). Trimming stripped 4 bases from V and 2 bases from J, with 14 bases between. Looked up from germline, CDR1 is MNHNS and CDR2 is SASEGT. The CDR3 length is 15 residues.

The chain recombines TRBV4-3 with TRBJ2-1, with TRBD2 matching 10 bases. The length of the CDR3 is 16 residues. Unmatched junction bases numbered 9, after V lost 4 bases and J lost 6 bases. Germline V gene lookup returns CDR1 LGHNA and CDR2 YSLEER. CDR3 DNA sequence: TGCGCCAGCAGCCCGTGGAGCGGGAGGGAGGGCAATGAGCAGTTCTTC. This encodes CASSPWSGREGNEQFF.

This clone came up a few times. This chain links TRBV19 with TRBJ2-3, with a possible D match to TRBD1 (6 bases). Looked up from germline, CDR1 is LNHDA and CDR2 is SQIVND (reference sequence). The CDR3 extends over 15 amino acids. Trimming cost V 3 bases and J 0 bases, with 10 bases left between them. CDR3 amino acids: CASSIGQTSTDTQYF. The CDR3 DNA sequence: TGTGCCAGTAGTATTGGACAGACAAGCACAGATACGCAGTATTTT.

Regarding this clone: Sequence at one end of the junction differs from germline and may be a read error. The chain has TRBV2 and TRBJ1-2, with 7 bases lining up with TRBD1. The CDR3 spans 14 residues. CDR1 SNHLY and CDR2 FYNNEI come from the germline V gene. The CDR3 protein is CASRDRDSSYGYTF. In nucleotides, the CDR3 is TGTGCCAGCCGTGACCGGGACAGTTCGTATGGCTACACCTTC.